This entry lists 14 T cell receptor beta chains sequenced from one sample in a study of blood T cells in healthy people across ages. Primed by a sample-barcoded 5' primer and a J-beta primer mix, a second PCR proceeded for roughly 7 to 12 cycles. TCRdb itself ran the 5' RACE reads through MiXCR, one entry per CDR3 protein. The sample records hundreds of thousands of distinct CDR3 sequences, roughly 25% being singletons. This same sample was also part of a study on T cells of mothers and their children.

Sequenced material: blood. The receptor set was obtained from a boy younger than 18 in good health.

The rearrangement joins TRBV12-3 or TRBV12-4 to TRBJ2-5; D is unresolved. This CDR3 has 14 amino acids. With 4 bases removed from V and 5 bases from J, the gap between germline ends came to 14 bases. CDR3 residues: CASSSSPGWETQYF. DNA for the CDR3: TGTGCCAGCAGTTCATCCCCGGGTTGGGAGACCCAGTACTTC.

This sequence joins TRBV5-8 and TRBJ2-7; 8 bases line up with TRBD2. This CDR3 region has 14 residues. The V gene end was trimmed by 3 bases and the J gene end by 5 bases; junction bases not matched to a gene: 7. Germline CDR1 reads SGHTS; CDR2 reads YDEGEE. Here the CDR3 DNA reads TGTGCCAGCAGCTATTTCAGCGGGGGAAACGAGCAGTACTTC. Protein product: CASSYFSGGNEQYF.

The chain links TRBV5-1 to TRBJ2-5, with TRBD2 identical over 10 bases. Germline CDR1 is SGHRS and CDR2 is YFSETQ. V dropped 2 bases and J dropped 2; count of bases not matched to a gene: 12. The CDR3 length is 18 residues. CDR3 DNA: TGCGCCAGCAGCTTCCTAGCGGGGGCGGAAAGTCTTCAAGAGACCCAGTACTTC. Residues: CASSFLAGAESLQETQYF. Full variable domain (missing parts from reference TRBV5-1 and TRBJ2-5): KAGVTQTPRYLIKTRGQQVTLSCSPISGHRSVSWYQQTPGQGLQFLFEYFSETQRNKGNFPGRFSGRQFSNSRSEMNVSTLELGDSALYLCASSFLAGAESLQETQYFGPGTRLLVL.

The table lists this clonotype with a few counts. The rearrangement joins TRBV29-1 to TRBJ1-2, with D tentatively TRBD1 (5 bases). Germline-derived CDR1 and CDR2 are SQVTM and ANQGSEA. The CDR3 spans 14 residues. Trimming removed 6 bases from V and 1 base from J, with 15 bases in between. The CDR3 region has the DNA TGCAGCGTGGACGACAGCGCTCGTAACTATGGCTACACCTTC. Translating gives CSVDDSARNYGYTF.

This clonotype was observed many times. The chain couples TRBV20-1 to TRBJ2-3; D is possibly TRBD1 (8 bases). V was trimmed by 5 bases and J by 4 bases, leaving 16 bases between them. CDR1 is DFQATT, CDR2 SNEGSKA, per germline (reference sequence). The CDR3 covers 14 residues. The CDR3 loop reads CSADDRGGSDTQYF. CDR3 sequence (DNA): TGCAGTGCTGATGACAGGGGAGGGTCAGATACGCAGTATTTT.

The CDR3 loop is CSARDILTEAFF. The CDR3 nucleotides are TGCAGCGCCCGGGACATCCTAACTGAAGCTTTCTTT. The genes are TRBV29-1 and TRBJ1-1, with D perhaps matching TRBD1 (6 bases). CDR3 length equals 12 residues. V was cut by 7 bases and J by 5 bases, with 14 bases left in between. Looked up from germline, CDR1 is SQVTM and CDR2 is ANQGSEA.

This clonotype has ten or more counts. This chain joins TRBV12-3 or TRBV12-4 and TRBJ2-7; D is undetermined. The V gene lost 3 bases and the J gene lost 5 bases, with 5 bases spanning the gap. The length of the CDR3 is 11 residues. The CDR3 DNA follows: TGTGCCAGCAGTTTTCTGGACGAGCAGTACTTC. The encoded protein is CASSFLDEQYF.

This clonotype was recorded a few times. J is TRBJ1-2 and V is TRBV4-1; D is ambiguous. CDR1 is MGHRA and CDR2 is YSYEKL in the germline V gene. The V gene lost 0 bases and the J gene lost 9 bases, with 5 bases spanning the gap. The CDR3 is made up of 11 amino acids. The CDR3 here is CASSQDFSYTF. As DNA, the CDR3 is TGCGCCAGCAGCCAAGATTTCAGCTACACCTTC.

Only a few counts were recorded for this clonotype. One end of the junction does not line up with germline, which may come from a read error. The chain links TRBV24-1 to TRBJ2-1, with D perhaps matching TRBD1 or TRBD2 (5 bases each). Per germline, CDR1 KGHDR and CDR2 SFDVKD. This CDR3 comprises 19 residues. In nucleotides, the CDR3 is TGTGCCACCAGTGATGCCGGGACGGCCCAAGGTAAAAGCTACAGTGAGCAGTTCTTC. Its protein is CATSDAGTAQGKSYSEQFF.

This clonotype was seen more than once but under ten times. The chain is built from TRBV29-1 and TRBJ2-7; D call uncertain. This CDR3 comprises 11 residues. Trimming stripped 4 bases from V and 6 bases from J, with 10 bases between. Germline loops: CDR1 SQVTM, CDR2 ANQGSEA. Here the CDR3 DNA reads TGCAGCGTTGGAGGTGTTAGCGAGCAGTACTTC. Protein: CSVGGVSEQYF.

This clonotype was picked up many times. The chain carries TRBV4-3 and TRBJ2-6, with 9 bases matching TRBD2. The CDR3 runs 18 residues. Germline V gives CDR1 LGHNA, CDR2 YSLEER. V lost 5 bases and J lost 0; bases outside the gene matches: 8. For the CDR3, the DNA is TGCGCCAGCAGCGAGAGCGGGGGGTCGAGCTCTGGGGCCAACGTCCTGACTTTC. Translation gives CASSESGGSSSGANVLTF.

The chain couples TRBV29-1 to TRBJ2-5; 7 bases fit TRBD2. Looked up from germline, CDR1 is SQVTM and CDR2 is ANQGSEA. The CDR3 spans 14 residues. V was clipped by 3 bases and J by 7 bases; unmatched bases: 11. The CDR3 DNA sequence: TGCAGCGTTGAGGCCAGCGGGGCGAGGGGGACCCAGTACTTC. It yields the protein CSVEASGARGTQYF.

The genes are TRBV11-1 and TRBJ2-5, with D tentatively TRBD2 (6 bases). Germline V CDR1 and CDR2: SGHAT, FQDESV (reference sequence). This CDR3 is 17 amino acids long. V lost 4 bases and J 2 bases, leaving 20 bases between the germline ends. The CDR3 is CASSSPRGSGVQETQYF. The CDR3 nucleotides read TGTGCCAGCAGCTCACCCCGTGGTAGCGGAGTACAAGAGACCCAGTACTTC.

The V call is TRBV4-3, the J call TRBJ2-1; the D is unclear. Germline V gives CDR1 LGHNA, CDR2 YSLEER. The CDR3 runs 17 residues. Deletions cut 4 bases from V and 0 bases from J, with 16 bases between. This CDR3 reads CASSPTGFLSSYNEQFF. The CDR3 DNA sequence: TGCGCCAGCAGCCCGACGGGCTTCCTTAGCTCCTACAATGAGCAGTTCTTC.